The sequence of this T cell receptor beta chain was determined in a study of cytomegalovirus exposure and HLA in healthy donors. Study outcomes and limitations: Later work associated fewer than 20,000 TCR beta sequences with HLA alleles at 0.05 false discovery rate. For most TCR beta V segments, an earlier analysis put the productive rate at about 90% or about 30% of the time. Immune exposure was documented only through CMV serostatus. A further, later analysis showed that HLA-associated TCR beta chains (compared with equally common others) were more clonally expanded.

In this sample, this clone turned up once. The antigen remains undetermined. This CDR3 comprises 14 residues. CDR1 and CDR2 from the germline V gene are SQVTM and ANQGSEA. The ends lost 4 bases at V and 5 bases at J; junction bases unmatched: 5. It was with 60 Vbeta and 13 Jbeta primers that the PCR ran. Libraries were prepared by immunoSEQ multiplex PCR; TCRdb keeps only in-frame clonotypes and omits some of them. The data contain roughly 120,000 clones, 76% of them singletons. The material sequenced was PBMCs. The clonotype comes from a man between 45 and 60 years old in good health and CMV-seronegative. This chain connects TRBV29-1 to TRBJ2-2; 9 positions match TRBD1. CDR3 sequence (DNA): TGCAGCGTTGGGGGACAGGGAGTGACCGGGGAGCTGTTTTTT. This translates into CSVGGQGVTGELFF.